Each of the 9 T cell receptor beta chains below was sequenced from the same sample in a study of vaccination and CD4 T cells after COVID-19. What these receptors recognize is not known. As for treatment: roughly 11-day PBMC culture with coronavirus spike peptide pools or control peptides (ViraFEST assay). An Oncomine TCR Beta short-read assay was used to sequence the DNA from cultured CD4+ T cells. TCRdb reanalysed the PCR reads using MiXCR and keeps one entry per CDR3 protein. The sample holds about 14,000 distinct CDR3 sequences, 50% to 75% seen once. Input material: CD4+ T cells from blood, cultured in vitro. The receptors derive from a human donor who had recovered from COVID-19.

The rearrangement joins TRBV20-1 to TRBJ1-4; D is perhaps TRBD1 (5 bases). Between the trimmed V and J ends, which lost 7 bases and 0 bases, there was a span of 9 bases. This CDR3 is 13 amino acids long. Germline CDR1 DFQATT, CDR2 SNEGSKA (reference sequence). The CDR3 DNA reads TGCAGTGTGGGGGGTGCAACTAATGAAAAACTGTTTTTT. Translated: CSVGGATNEKLFF.

This clonotype was seen a handful of times. The chain joins TRBV20-1 to TRBJ2-2; D remains unclear. V shed 5 bases and J shed 0 bases, with 13 bases lying between them. This CDR3 has 15 amino acids. Per the germline V gene, CDR1 is DFQATT and CDR2 is SNEGSKA (reference sequence). The CDR3 protein is CSALSGNTNTGELFF. The CDR3 region has the DNA TGCAGTGCTTTGTCTGGTAACACGAACACCGGGGAGCTGTTTTTT.

This chain uses TRBV24-1 with TRBJ2-7; TRBD2 agrees at 10 bases. The V segment lost 2 bases and the J segment 0 bases; nucleotides outside the gene matches: 3. Germline loops: CDR1 KGHDR, CDR2 SFDVKD. The CDR3 has 16 amino acids. CDR3 sequence: CATSDSSGGSSYEQYF. DNA of the CDR3: TGTGCCACCAGTGATTCTAGCGGGGGCTCCTCCTACGAGCAGTACTTC.

There are a few counts of this clonotype. The CDR3 spells CSARDRRGSESQPQHF. In DNA, the CDR3 is TGCAGTGCTAGAGATAGAAGGGGGAGTGAATCTCAGCCCCAGCATTTT. This sequence joins TRBV20-1 and TRBJ1-5; TRBD1 is a possible D gene (6 bases). In germline, CDR1 is DFQATT, CDR2 SNEGSKA (reference sequence). CDR3 size: 16 residues. V lost 0 bases, J lost 6 bases, and 18 bases lay in between.

This chain connects TRBV20-1 to TRBJ2-2, with D hard to call. From germline, CDR1 is DFQATT and CDR2 SNEGSKA (reference sequence). The CDR3 extends over 14 amino acids. Trimming stripped 0 bases from V and 4 bases from J, with 9 bases between. CDR3 region: CSARDPFATGELFF. In DNA, the CDR3 is TGCAGTGCTAGAGATCCCTTCGCCACCGGGGAGCTGTTTTTT.

The chain joins TRBV7-2 to TRBJ2-1; no clear D. The assigned J gene may be wrong: the sequence end matches TRBJ2-5 better. CDR3 length equals 14 residues. Germline V gene sequence: CDR1 SGHTA, CDR2 FQGNSA. CDR3 loop: CASSLFGVLETQYF. Written as DNA, the CDR3 is TGTGCCAGCAGCCTCTTTGGGGTCCTGGAAACCCAGTACTTC.

The rearrangement joins TRBV29-1 to TRBJ1-1, with D maybe TRBD1 (6 bases). V lost 3 bases to trimming and J lost 3 bases, with 11 bases between them. Germline V gene data show CDR1 as SQVTM and CDR2 as ANQGSEA. The CDR3 runs to 13 residues. The CDR3 region has the DNA TGCAGCGTTGAGGGGGGGGCGTACACTGAAGCTTTCTTT. Its protein product is CSVEGGAYTEAFF.

A few counts support this clonotype. This chain connects TRBV27 to TRBJ1-4; possibly TRBD1 for D (5 bases). Per germline, CDR1 MNHEY and CDR2 SMNVEV (reference sequence). The CDR3 contains 15 residues. The V and J ends lost 7 bases and 0 bases respectively, with 12 bases between them. This CDR3 reads CASKAGPTTNEKLFF. In DNA, the CDR3 is TGTGCCAGCAAAGCGGGGCCAACAACTAATGAAAAACTGTTTTTT. Together with reference TRBV27 and TRBJ1-4, the CDR3 gives the full variable domain: EAQVTQNPRYLITVTGKKLTVTCSQNMNHEYMSWYRQDPGLGLRQIYYSMNVEVTDKGDVPEGYKVSRKEKRNFPLILESPSPNQTSLYFCASKAGPTTNEKLFFGSGTQLSVL.

This clonotype counts as medium-sized. The genes are TRBV30 and TRBJ2-5; D call uncertain. This CDR3 comprises 13 residues. Trimming pared 0 bases from V and 1 base from J, leaving 6 bases between. Germline V gene sequence: CDR1 GTSNPN, CDR2 SVGIG (reference sequence). The CDR3, as DNA: TGTGCCTGGAGTGTATGGGGCCAAGAGACCCAGTACTTC. Translation gives CAWSVWGQETQYF.